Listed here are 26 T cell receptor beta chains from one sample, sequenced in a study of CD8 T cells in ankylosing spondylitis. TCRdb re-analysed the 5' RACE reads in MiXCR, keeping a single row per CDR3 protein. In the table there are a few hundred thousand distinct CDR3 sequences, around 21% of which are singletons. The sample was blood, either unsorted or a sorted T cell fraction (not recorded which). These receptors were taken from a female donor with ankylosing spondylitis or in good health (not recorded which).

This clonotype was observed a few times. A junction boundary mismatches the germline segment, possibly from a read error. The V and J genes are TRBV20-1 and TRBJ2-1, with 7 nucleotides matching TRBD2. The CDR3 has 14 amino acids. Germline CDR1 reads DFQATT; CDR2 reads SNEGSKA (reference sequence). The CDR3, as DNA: TGCAGTGCTAAACCGGGAGGAGGGCGGAATGAGCAGTCCTTC. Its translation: CSAKPGGGRNEQSF.

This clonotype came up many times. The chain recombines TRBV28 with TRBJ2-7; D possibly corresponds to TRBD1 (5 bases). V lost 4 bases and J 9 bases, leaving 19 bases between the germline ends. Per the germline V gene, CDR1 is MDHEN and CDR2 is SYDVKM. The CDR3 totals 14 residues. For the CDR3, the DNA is TGTGCCAGCAGTTCTCCTCCTGGGGCGTCCCGGCAGTACTTC. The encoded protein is CASSSPPGASRQYF.

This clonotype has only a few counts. The DNA of the CDR3 is TGTGCCAGCAGCCAAGATCTAGGCTTTTTCTTC. Protein sequence: CASSQDLGFFF. The rearrangement links TRBV3-1 to TRBJ2-1; no reliable D call. Per germline, CDR1 LGHDT and CDR2 YNNKEL (reference sequence). This CDR3 contains 11 residues. The germline V and J ends were trimmed by 0 bases and 16 bases, with 10 bases remaining between them.

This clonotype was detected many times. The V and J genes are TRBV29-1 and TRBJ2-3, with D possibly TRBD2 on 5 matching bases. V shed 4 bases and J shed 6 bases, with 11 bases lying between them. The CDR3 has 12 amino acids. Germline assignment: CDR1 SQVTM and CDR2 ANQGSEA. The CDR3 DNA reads TGCAGCGTTGTGAGGGTTGTGGATACGCAGTATTTT. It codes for CSVVRVVDTQYF.

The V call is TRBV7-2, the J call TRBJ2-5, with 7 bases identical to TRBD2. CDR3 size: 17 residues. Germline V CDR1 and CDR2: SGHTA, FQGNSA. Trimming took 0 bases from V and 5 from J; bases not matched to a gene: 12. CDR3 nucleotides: TGTGCCAGCAGCTTAGCGTTGGGGGGGAGGGTCGTGGAGACCCAGTACTTC. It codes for CASSLALGGRVVETQYF. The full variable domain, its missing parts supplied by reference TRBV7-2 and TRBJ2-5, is GAGVSQSPSNKVTEKGKDVELRCDPISGHTALYWYRQSLGQGLEFLIYFQGNSAPDKSGLPSDRFSAERTGGSVSTLTIQRTQQEDSAVYLCASSLALGGRVVETQYFGPGTRLLVL.

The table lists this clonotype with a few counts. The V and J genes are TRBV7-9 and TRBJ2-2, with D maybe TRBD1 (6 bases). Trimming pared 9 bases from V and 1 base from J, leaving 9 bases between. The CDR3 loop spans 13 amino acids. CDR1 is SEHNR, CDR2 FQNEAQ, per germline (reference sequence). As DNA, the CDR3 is TGTGCCAGACAGGGCCTGAACACCGGGGAGCTGTTTTTT. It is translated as CARQGLNTGELFF. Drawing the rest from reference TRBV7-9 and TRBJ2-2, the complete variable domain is DTGVSQNPRHKITKRGQNVTFRCDPISEHNRLYWYRQTLGQGPEFLTYFQNEAQLEKSRLLSDRFSAERPKGSFSTLEIQRTEQGDSAMYLCARQGLNTGELFFGEGSRLTVL.

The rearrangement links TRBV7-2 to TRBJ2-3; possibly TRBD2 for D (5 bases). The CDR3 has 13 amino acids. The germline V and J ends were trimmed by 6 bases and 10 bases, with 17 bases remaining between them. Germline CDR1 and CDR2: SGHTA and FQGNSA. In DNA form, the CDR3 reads TGTGCCAGCAGTCAAGACTACCTTGCCCCGCAGTATTTT. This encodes CASSQDYLAPQYF.

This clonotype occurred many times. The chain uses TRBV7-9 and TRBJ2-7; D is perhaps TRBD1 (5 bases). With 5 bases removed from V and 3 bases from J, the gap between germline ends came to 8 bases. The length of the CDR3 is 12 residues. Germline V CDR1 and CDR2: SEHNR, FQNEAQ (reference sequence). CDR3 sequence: CASSVDSYEQYF. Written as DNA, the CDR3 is TGTGCCAGCAGCGTCGACAGCTACGAGCAGTACTTC.

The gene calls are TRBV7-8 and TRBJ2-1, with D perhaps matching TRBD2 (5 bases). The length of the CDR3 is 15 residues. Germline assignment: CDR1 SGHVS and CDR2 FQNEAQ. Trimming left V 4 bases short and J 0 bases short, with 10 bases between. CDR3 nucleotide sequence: TGTGCCAGCAGCTGGACTTATAGCTCCTACAATGAGCAGTTCTTC. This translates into CASSWTYSSYNEQFF.

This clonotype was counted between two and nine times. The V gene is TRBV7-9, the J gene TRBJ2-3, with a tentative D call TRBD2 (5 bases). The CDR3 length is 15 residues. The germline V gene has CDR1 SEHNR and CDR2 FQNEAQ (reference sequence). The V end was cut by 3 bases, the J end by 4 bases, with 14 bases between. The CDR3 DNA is TGTGCCAGCAGCTTGTCAAACGGGAAGGCAGATACGCAGTATTTT. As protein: CASSLSNGKADTQYF.

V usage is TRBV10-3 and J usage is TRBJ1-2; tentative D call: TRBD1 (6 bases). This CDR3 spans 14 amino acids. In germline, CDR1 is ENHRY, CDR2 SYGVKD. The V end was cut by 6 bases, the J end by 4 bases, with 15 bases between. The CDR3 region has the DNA TGTGCCATCAGACAAGGGGGGGATGTCTATGGCTACACCTTC. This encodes CAIRQGGDVYGYTF.

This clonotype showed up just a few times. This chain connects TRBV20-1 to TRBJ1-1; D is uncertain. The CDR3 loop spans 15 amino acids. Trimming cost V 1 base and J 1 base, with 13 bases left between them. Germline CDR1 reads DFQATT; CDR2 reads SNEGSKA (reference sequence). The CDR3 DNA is TGCAGTGCTAGAGTACCCCGAGACTCGAACACTGAAGCTTTCTTT. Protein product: CSARVPRDSNTEAFF.

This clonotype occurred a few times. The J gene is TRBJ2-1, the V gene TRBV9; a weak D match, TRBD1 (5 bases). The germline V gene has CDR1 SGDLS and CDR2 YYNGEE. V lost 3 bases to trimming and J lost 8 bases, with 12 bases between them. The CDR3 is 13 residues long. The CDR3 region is CASSGGHEDEQFF. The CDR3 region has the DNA TGTGCCAGCAGCGGCGGACATGAGGATGAGCAGTTCTTC.

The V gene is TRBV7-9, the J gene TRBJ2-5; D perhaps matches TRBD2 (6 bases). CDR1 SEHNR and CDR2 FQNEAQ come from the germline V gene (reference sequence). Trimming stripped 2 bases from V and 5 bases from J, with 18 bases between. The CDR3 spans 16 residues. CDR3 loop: CASSLPSGGKGETQYF. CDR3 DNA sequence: TGTGCCAGCAGCTTACCATCTGGAGGGAAGGGGGAGACCCAGTACTTC.

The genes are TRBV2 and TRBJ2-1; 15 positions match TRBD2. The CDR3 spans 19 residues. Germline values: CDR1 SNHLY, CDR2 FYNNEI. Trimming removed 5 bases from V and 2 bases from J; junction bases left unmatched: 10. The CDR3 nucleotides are TGTGCCAGCAGTCCCGTAGGACTAGCGGGAGGGTTCACCTACAATGAGCAGTTCTTC. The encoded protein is CASSPVGLAGGFTYNEQFF.

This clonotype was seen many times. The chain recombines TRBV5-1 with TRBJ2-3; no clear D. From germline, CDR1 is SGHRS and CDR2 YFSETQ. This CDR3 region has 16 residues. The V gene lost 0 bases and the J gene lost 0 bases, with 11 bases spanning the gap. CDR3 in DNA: TGCGCCAGCAGCTTGGGGGGTCTTCCTAGCACAGATACGCAGTATTTT. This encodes CASSLGGLPSTDTQYF. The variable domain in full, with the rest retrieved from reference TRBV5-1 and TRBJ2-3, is KAGVTQTPRYLIKTRGQQVTLSCSPISGHRSVSWYQQTPGQGLQFLFEYFSETQRNKGNFPGRFSGRQFSNSRSEMNVSTLELGDSALYLCASSLGGLPSTDTQYFGPGTRLTVL.

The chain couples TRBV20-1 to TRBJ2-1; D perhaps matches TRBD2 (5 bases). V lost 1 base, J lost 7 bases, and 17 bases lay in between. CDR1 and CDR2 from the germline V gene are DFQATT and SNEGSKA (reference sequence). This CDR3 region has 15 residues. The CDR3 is CSARGFTAGGNEQFF. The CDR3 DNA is TGCAGTGCTAGAGGTTTCACGGCGGGCGGGAATGAGCAGTTCTTC.

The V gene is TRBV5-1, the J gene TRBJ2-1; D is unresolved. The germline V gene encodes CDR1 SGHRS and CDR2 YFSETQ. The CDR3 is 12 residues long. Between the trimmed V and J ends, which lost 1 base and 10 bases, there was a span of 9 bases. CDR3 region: CASSLLGREQFF. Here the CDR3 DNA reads TGCGCCAGCAGCTTGCTTGGGCGGGAGCAGTTCTTC.

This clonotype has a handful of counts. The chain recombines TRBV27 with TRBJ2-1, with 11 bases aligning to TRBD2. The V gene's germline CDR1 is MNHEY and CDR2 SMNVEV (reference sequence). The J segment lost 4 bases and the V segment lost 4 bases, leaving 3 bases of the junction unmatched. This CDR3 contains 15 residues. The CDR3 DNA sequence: TGTGCCAGCAGTTGGACTAGCGGGTTGTACAATGAGCAGTTCTTC. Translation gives CASSWTSGLYNEQFF.

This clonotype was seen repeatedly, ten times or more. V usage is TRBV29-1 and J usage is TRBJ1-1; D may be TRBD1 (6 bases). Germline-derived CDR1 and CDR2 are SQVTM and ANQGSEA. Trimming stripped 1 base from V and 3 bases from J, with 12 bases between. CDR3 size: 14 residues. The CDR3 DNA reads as TGCAGCGTTGAAGTAGACAGGTTCGACACTGAAGCTTTCTTT. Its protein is CSVEVDRFDTEAFF.

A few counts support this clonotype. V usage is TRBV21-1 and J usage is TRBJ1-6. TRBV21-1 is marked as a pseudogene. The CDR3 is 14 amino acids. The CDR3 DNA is TGTGCCAGCAGCAGCTACAGCGTCGATTCACCCCTCCACTTT. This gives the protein CASSSYSVDSPLHF.

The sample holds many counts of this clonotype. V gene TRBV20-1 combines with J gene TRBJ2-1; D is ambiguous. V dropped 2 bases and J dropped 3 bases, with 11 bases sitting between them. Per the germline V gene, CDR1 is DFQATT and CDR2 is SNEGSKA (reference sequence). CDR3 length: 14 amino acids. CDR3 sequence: CSARPWTNYNEQFF. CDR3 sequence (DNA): TGCAGTGCTAGACCATGGACCAACTACAATGAGCAGTTCTTC.

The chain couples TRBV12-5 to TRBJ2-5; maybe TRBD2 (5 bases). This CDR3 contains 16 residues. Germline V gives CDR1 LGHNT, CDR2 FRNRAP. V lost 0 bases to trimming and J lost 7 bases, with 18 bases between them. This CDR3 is CASGLVLGLTEVTQYF. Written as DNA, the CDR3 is TGTGCTAGTGGTTTGGTACTCGGACTGACTGAGGTGACCCAGTACTTC.

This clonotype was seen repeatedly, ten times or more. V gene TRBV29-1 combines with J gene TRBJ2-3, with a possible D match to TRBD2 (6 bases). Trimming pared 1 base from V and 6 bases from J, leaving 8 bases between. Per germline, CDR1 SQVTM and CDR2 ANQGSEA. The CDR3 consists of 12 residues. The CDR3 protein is CSVEAGTDTQYF. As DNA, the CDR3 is TGCAGCGTTGAAGCAGGGACTGATACGCAGTATTTT.

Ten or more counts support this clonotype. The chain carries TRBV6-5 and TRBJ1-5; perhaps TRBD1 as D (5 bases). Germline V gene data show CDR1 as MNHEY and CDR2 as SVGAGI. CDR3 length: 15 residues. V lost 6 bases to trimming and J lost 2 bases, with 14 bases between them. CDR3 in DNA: TGTGCCAGCAGGTCCTCAGGGAGAGGCAATCAGCCCCAGCATTTT. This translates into CASRSSGRGNQPQHF.

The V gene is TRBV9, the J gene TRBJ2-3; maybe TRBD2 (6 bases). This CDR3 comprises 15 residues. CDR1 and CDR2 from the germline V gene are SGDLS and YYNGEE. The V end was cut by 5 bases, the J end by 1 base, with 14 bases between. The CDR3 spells CASSRLDSGTDTQYF. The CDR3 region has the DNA TGTGCCAGCAGTCGACTAGATAGTGGCACAGATACGCAGTATTTT.